A selection of T cell receptor beta chains follows, all from one sample in a study of T cells in Graves' hyperthyroidism and ophthalmopathy. In TCRdb, the multiplex PCR reads were re-called with MiXCR into one record per CDR3 protein. The sample carries hundreds of thousands of distinct CDR3 sequences, 25% recorded once. Specimen: blood. Receptor source: a man aged 45 to 65 with Graves' hyperthyroidism. The CDR3 runs from the conserved cysteine through the conserved F or W. The D gene is left open where the match is weak. Size values are once, few and many counts, or a class for expanded clones, and some rows have none.

V	length	J	size	D	DNA	CDR3
TRBV6-1	14	TRBJ2-5	NA	NA	TGTGCCAGCAGTTTCGGGGCGGGACAAGAGACCCAGTACTTC	CASSFGAGQETQYF
TRBV7-9	16	TRBJ2-1	many	TRBD1	TGTGCCAGCAGCTTACCGGGGACAGGACAACCCAATGAGCAGTTCTTC	CASSLPGTGQPNEQFF
TRBV12-3/TRBV12-4	14	TRBJ2-5	NA	TRBD1	TGTGCCAGCAGTTCTTCCGGGACAGGGGGTCTCGAGTACTTC	CASSSSGTGGLEYF
TRBV20-1	13	TRBJ2-3	few	NA	TGCAATGCTCCTCGTATGGGCACAGATACGCAGTATTTT	CNAPRMGTDTQYF
TRBV13	15	TRBJ2-3	NA	NA	TGTGCCAGCAGCTCACGGGACGGTAACACAGATACGCAGTATTTT	CASSSRDGNTDTQYF
TRBV27	15	TRBJ2-1	NA	NA	TGTGCCAGCAGTTTGGCAGGGCCCCATGGGAATGAGCAGTTCTTC	CASSLAGPHGNEQFF
TRBV10-3	13	TRBJ1-6	NA	NA	TGTGCCATCAGTGATCATGATAATTCACCCCTCCACTTT	CAISDHDNSPLHF
TRBV27	15	TRBJ1-2	NA	NA	TGTGCCAGCAGTTTATCAGACCGCCAGTACTATGGCTACACCTTC	CASSLSDRQYYGYTF
TRBV5-1	15	TRBJ2-5	NA	NA	TGCGCCAGCACCGACAATACAGGAGACCAAGAGACCCAGTACTTC	CASTDNTGDQETQYF
TRBV5-1	17	TRBJ2-3	NA	TRBD2	TGCGCCAGCGCGGGACTAGCGGGACGCGGTGGCACAGATACGCAGTATTTT	CASAGLAGRGGTDTQYF
TRBV20-1	15	TRBJ2-3	NA	TRBD1	TGCAGTGCTAGAAGGGCAGGGGGCGACACAGATACGCAGTATTTT	CSARRAGGDTDTQYF
TRBV11-2	17	TRBJ2-7	NA	NA	TGTGCCAGCAGCTTAGATGTCACTAGTCGAGGGTCCTACGAGCAGTACTTC	CASSLDVTSRGSYEQYF
TRBV7-7	15	TRBJ2-3	few	TRBD2	TGTGCCAGCAGTTCCGGGGGGGCCGGCACAGATACGCAGTATTTT	CASSSGGAGTDTQYF
TRBV7-4	15	TRBJ2-7	many	TRBD2	TGTGCCAGCAGCTTACTTAGCGGGGAGGACTACGAGCAGTACTTC	CASSLLSGEDYEQYF
TRBV7-2	13	TRBJ1-2	many	NA	TGTGCCAGCAGCTTAGCAAAGGCTTATGGCTACACCTTC	CASSLAKAYGYTF
TRBV18	16	TRBJ2-1	few	NA	TGTGCCAGCTCACCCCTAGTGGGAGGAGTTGCCAATGAGCAGTTCTTC	CASSPLVGGVANEQFF
TRBV30	13	TRBJ1-5	NA	TRBD1	TGTGCCTGGAGCGGACAGGGGGTAAAGCCCCAGCATTTT	CAWSGQGVKPQHF
TRBV4-1	13	TRBJ1-1	once	NA	TGCGCCAGCAGCCAGGTAATGAACACTGAAGCTTTCTTT	CASSQVMNTEAFF
TRBV24-1	13	TRBJ2-2	few	NA	TGTGCCACCATGGTATCGAACACCGGGGAGCTGTTTTTT	CATMVSNTGELFF
TRBV25-1	14	TRBJ1-2	NA	TRBD1	TGTGCCAGCAGTGAATCAAGGGGGCGGTATGGCTACACCTTC	CASSESRGRYGYTF
TRBV12-3/TRBV12-4	13	TRBJ1-1	few	NA	TGTGCCAGCAGTTTATTGGAGAGCGCTGGAGCTTTCTTT	CASSLLESAGAFF
TRBV28	16	TRBJ1-1	few	TRBD1	TGTGCCAGCAGCGAATTGGGACAGACCGAGAACACTGAAGCTTTCTTT	CASSELGQTENTEAFF
TRBV12-5	11	TRBJ2-7	NA	NA	TGTGCTAGTGGTTTGGAGCTGGTGCAGTACTTC	CASGLELVQYF
TRBV5-1	15	TRBJ2-3	NA	TRBD1	TGCGCCAGCAACCCGGGACAGGGGACCGGAGATACGCAGTATTTT	CASNPGQGTGDTQYF
TRBV20-1	14	TRBJ2-7	few	TRBD2	TGCAGTGCTACGACTAGCGGGAGGGCCTACGAGCAGTACTTC	CSATTSGRAYEQYF
TRBV20-1	15	TRBJ2-3	many	TRBD2	TGCAGTGCTCCGACTAGCGGGGCTTTCACAGATACGCAGTATTTT	CSAPTSGAFTDTQYF
TRBV20-1	15	TRBJ2-7	NA	TRBD2	TGCAGTGCTAGGGATGTCGGACTAGGAGGGTACGAGCAGTACTTC	CSARDVGLGGYEQYF
TRBV12-3/TRBV12-4	11	TRBJ1-1	many	NA	TGTGCCAGCAGGTGGGGCACTGAAGCTTTCTTT	CASRWGTEAFF
TRBV20-1	13	TRBJ2-5	few	NA	TGCAGTGCTAACCAGAACCCGGGAGAGACCCAGTACTTC	CSANQNPGETQYF
TRBV6-9	16	TRBJ1-6	NA	TRBD1	TGTGCCAGCAGTCGGACAGGGACATTGGATAATTCACCCCTCCACTTT	CASSRTGTLDNSPLHF
TRBV19	11	TRBJ1-2	NA	NA	TGTGCCAGTAGATCGACAGTTGGCTACACCTTC	CASRSTVGYTF
TRBV11-2	15	TRBJ2-1	NA	TRBD2	TGTGCCAGCAGCTTACCACTAGCGGCCTACAATGAGCAGTTCTTC	CASSLPLAAYNEQFF
TRBV15	15	TRBJ1-5	NA	NA	TGTGCCACCAGCAGAGATCGTGGGGCTGCTCAGCCCCAGCATTTT	CATSRDRGAAQPQHF
TRBV28	15	TRBJ2-4	many	NA	TGTGCCAGCAGCCGCGTAGAAAGGGCCAAAAACATTCAGTACTTC	CASSRVERAKNIQYF
TRBV20-1	15	TRBJ2-5	few	TRBD2	TGCAGTGCTAGGGGAGCGGGAGAGAGCCAAGAGACCCAGTACTTC	CSARGAGESQETQYF
TRBV18	14	TRBJ2-7	few	NA	TGTGCCAGCTCGCGAGAGGGTACCACCTCCGAGCAGTACTTC	CASSREGTTSEQYF
TRBV28	13	TRBJ2-1	once	NA	TGTGCCAGCAGTTCTGAGGGGCGAAGTGAGCAGTTCTTC	CASSSEGRSEQFF
TRBV2	14	TRBJ1-2	NA	TRBD1	TGTGCCAGCGCAAGACAGGGGAGCTTCTATGGCTACACCTTC	CASARQGSFYGYTF
TRBV5-1	15	TRBJ2-5	few	NA	TGCGCCAGCAGCTTTGTGTGGCGTCCCCAAGAGACCCAGTACTTC	CASSFVWRPQETQYF
TRBV7-2	15	TRBJ2-1	many	TRBD2	TGTGCCAGCAGCTTAGCTAGCGGGAGTGTGTATGAGCAGTTCTTC	CASSLASGSVYEQFF